A selection of T cell receptor beta chains follows, all from one sample in a study of T cell changes during pregnancy in multiple sclerosis. Libraries were prepared by immunoSEQ multiplex PCR; TCRdb keeps only in-frame clonotypes and omits some of them. The profile shows some 74,000 clones, roughly 92% of them singletons. Material: peripheral blood, obtained before pregnancy. Every receptor here comes from a female donor with multiple sclerosis, enrolled in a pregnancy study. The CDR3 runs from the conserved cysteine through the conserved F or W. A D gene is named only where the DNA matches it firmly. Expanded clones get a size class; other rows say once, few or many, or leave the size out.

v_call: TRBV11-2; j_call: TRBJ1-1; clone_size: -; d_call: -; cdr3_length: 14; cdr3_nt: TGTGCCAGCAGCTTAGTATTGGGGGGAACCGAAGCTTTCTTT; cdr3_aa: CASSLVLGGTEAFF
v_call: TRBV28; j_call: TRBJ1-1; clone_size: -; d_call: -; cdr3_length: 14; cdr3_nt: TGTGCCAGCAGTACTACAGGGCTAGTCACTGAAGCTTTCTTT; cdr3_aa: CASSTTGLVTEAFF
v_call: TRBV4-3; j_call: TRBJ2-3; clone_size: -; d_call: TRBD2; cdr3_length: 20; cdr3_nt: TGCGCCAGCAGCCAAGATCTGGGGCTAGCGGGAGGGCCCGTCACAGATACGCAGTATTTT; cdr3_aa: CASSQDLGLAGGPVTDTQYF
v_call: TRBV7-9; j_call: TRBJ1-4; clone_size: -; d_call: -; cdr3_length: 17; cdr3_nt: TGTGCCAGCAGCCGGTCCCGGGGAGGGGGTCCTAATGAAAAACTGTTTTTT; cdr3_aa: CASSRSRGGGPNEKLFF
v_call: TRBV27; j_call: TRBJ2-2; clone_size: -; d_call: -; cdr3_length: 11; cdr3_nt: TGTGCCAGCAGTGCGGTCGGGGAGCTGTTTTTT; cdr3_aa: CASSAVGELFF
v_call: TRBV19; j_call: TRBJ2-1; clone_size: -; d_call: -; cdr3_length: 14; cdr3_nt: TGTGCCAGTAGTCAGGGGTTCGGGATCAATGAGCAGTTCTTC; cdr3_aa: CASSQGFGINEQFF
v_call: TRBV7-2; j_call: TRBJ2-3; clone_size: -; d_call: TRBD2; cdr3_length: 17; cdr3_nt: TGTGCCAGCAGCGCCGGACTAGCGGGCACTAGCACAGATACGCAGTATTTT; cdr3_aa: CASSAGLAGTSTDTQYF
v_call: TRBV6-7; j_call: TRBJ2-1; clone_size: once; d_call: TRBD2; cdr3_length: 16; cdr3_nt: TGTGCCAGCAGTTACTGGGGCGGGAGGGCCATCGATGAGCAGTTCTTC; cdr3_aa: CASSYWGGRAIDEQFF
v_call: TRBV25-1; j_call: TRBJ2-5; clone_size: -; d_call: TRBD2; cdr3_length: 15; cdr3_nt: TGTGCCAGCAGTTTGTACGGGAGGGCCTTAGAGACCCAGTACTTC; cdr3_aa: CASSLYGRALETQYF
v_call: TRBV9; j_call: TRBJ2-2; clone_size: -; d_call: TRBD2; cdr3_length: 17; cdr3_nt: TGTGCCAGCAGCTTCCAGGGACTAGCGGGTAACACCGGGGAGCTGTTTTTT; cdr3_aa: CASSFQGLAGNTGELFF
v_call: TRBV2; j_call: TRBJ2-7; clone_size: -; d_call: TRBD2; cdr3_length: 14; cdr3_nt: TGTGCCAGCAGTGGAGGGGCGGGAGTTTTCGAGCAGTACTTC; cdr3_aa: CASSGGAGVFEQYF
v_call: TRBV10-3; j_call: TRBJ2-3; clone_size: -; d_call: TRBD2; cdr3_length: 14; cdr3_nt: TGTGCCATCAGTGCGCTAGCGGGAGAGGGTACGCAGTATTTT; cdr3_aa: CAISALAGEGTQYF
v_call: TRBV7-9; j_call: TRBJ1-1; clone_size: once; d_call: -; cdr3_length: 12; cdr3_nt: TGTGCCAGCAGCTTCCAGGATACTGAAGCTTTCTTT; cdr3_aa: CASSFQDTEAFF
v_call: TRBV9; j_call: TRBJ2-2; clone_size: few; d_call: -; cdr3_length: 15; cdr3_nt: TGTGCCAGCAGCGTAAATCCGGGTACGGCCGGGGAGCTGTTTTTT; cdr3_aa: CASSVNPGTAGELFF
v_call: TRBV7-2; j_call: TRBJ1-4; clone_size: once; d_call: TRBD1; cdr3_length: 16; cdr3_nt: TGTGCCAGCAGCTTATGGGGGACAGGATGGAATGAAAAACTGTTTTTT; cdr3_aa: CASSLWGTGWNEKLFF
v_call: TRBV4-3; j_call: TRBJ1-3; clone_size: -; d_call: TRBD1; cdr3_length: 17; cdr3_nt: TGCGCCAGCAGCCAAGTCCCGACAGGGGAGTATGGAAACACCATATATTTT; cdr3_aa: CASSQVPTGEYGNTIYF
v_call: TRBV15; j_call: TRBJ2-3; clone_size: once; d_call: -; cdr3_length: 13; cdr3_nt: TGTGCCACCAGCAGAGATCCGTCAGATACGCAGTATTTT; cdr3_aa: CATSRDPSDTQYF
v_call: TRBV11-2; j_call: TRBJ2-7; clone_size: -; d_call: -; cdr3_length: 12; cdr3_nt: TGTGCCAGCAGTTCACAGCGGTACGAGCAGTACTTC; cdr3_aa: CASSSQRYEQYF
v_call: TRBV12-5; j_call: TRBJ2-3; clone_size: once; d_call: TRBD1; cdr3_length: 16; cdr3_nt: TGTGCTAGTGGTTCTATGCCGGGACAGCTTACAGATACGCAGTATTTT; cdr3_aa: CASGSMPGQLTDTQYF
v_call: TRBV2; j_call: TRBJ1-1; clone_size: many; d_call: -; cdr3_length: 13; cdr3_nt: TGTGCCAGCAGTGTTGCAGGAAACACTGAAGCTTTCTTT; cdr3_aa: CASSVAGNTEAFF
v_call: TRBV19; j_call: TRBJ2-7; clone_size: -; d_call: -; cdr3_length: 14; cdr3_nt: TGTGCCAGTAGTATAGGTCCAGGCTCCTACGAGCAGTACTTC; cdr3_aa: CASSIGPGSYEQYF
v_call: TRBV7-2; j_call: TRBJ2-1; clone_size: -; d_call: TRBD2; cdr3_length: 14; cdr3_nt: TGTGCCAGCAGCTTAGAGGGAGGGCGAAATGAGCAGTTCTTC; cdr3_aa: CASSLEGGRNEQFF
v_call: TRBV19; j_call: TRBJ2-2; clone_size: -; d_call: -; cdr3_length: 16; cdr3_nt: TGTGCCAGTAGTATAGTCAGGGTTTTGGACACCGGGGAGCTGTTTTTT; cdr3_aa: CASSIVRVLDTGELFF
v_call: TRBV2; j_call: TRBJ2-7; clone_size: -; d_call: -; cdr3_length: 14; cdr3_nt: TGTGCCAGCAGTGATGGGGGGAGTCTGTACGAGCAGTACTTC; cdr3_aa: CASSDGGSLYEQYF
v_call: TRBV11-2; j_call: TRBJ2-4; clone_size: -; d_call: TRBD2; cdr3_length: 14; cdr3_nt: TGTGCCAGCAGCCCGGGACTAGTCGGTGGCATTCAGTACTTC; cdr3_aa: CASSPGLVGGIQYF
v_call: TRBV29-1; j_call: TRBJ2-2; clone_size: once; d_call: -; cdr3_length: 13; cdr3_nt: TGCAGCGTTGAGGGCTTGAACACCGGGGAGCTGTTTTTT; cdr3_aa: CSVEGLNTGELFF
v_call: TRBV27; j_call: TRBJ2-7; clone_size: once; d_call: TRBD1; cdr3_length: 13; cdr3_nt: TGTGCCAGTCGGGACAGGGGGTTGTACGAGCAGTACTTC; cdr3_aa: CASRDRGLYEQYF
v_call: TRBV7-2; j_call: TRBJ2-7; clone_size: -; d_call: TRBD2; cdr3_length: 14; cdr3_nt: TGTGCCAGCAGCTTGACTAGCGGTGCCTACGAGCAGTACTTC; cdr3_aa: CASSLTSGAYEQYF
v_call: TRBV28; j_call: TRBJ2-7; clone_size: -; d_call: TRBD1; cdr3_length: 16; cdr3_nt: TGTGCCAGCAGTTCATATTCCGGGACAGGCTCCTACGAGCAGTACTTC; cdr3_aa: CASSSYSGTGSYEQYF
v_call: TRBV4-3; j_call: TRBJ2-1; clone_size: once; d_call: TRBD2; cdr3_length: 20; cdr3_nt: TGCGCCAGCAGCCAAGGCCCGGGACTAGCGGTACCCGTCTCCTACAATGAGCAGTTCTTC; cdr3_aa: CASSQGPGLAVPVSYNEQFF
v_call: TRBV7-9; j_call: TRBJ2-2; clone_size: once; d_call: TRBD2; cdr3_length: 17; cdr3_nt: TGTGCCAGCAGCTTAGCGCTTAGCGGGAGCTACACCGGGGAGCTGTTTTTT; cdr3_aa: CASSLALSGSYTGELFF
v_call: TRBV11-2; j_call: TRBJ1-1; clone_size: -; d_call: -; cdr3_length: 13; cdr3_nt: TGTGCCAGCAGCCTTCTAAGTCGCACTGAAGCTTTCTTT; cdr3_aa: CASSLLSRTEAFF
v_call: TRBV7-9; j_call: TRBJ1-3; clone_size: few; d_call: -; cdr3_length: 12; cdr3_nt: TGTGCCAGCAGCTCGCAGGGAAACACCATATATTTT; cdr3_aa: CASSSQGNTIYF
v_call: TRBV10-3; j_call: TRBJ2-5; clone_size: once; d_call: -; cdr3_length: 14; cdr3_nt: TGTGCCATCAGCCGGGAGCACGGAGAAGAGACCCAGTACTTC; cdr3_aa: CAISREHGEETQYF
v_call: TRBV30; j_call: TRBJ2-2; clone_size: -; d_call: -; cdr3_length: 14; cdr3_nt: TGTGCCTGGGGGGACTGGGGGTCCACCGGGGAGCTGTTTTTT; cdr3_aa: CAWGDWGSTGELFF
v_call: TRBV15; j_call: TRBJ2-1; clone_size: -; d_call: -; cdr3_length: 19; cdr3_nt: TGTGCCACCAGCAGAGCGCGAGGGGGGGCGGGCTTCTTCTACAATGAGCAGTTCTTC; cdr3_aa: CATSRARGGAGFFYNEQFF
v_call: TRBV7-8; j_call: TRBJ2-7; clone_size: -; d_call: TRBD2; cdr3_length: 15; cdr3_nt: TGTGCCAGCAGCCCGCGACTAGCGGAAAGCTACGAGCAGTACTTC; cdr3_aa: CASSPRLAESYEQYF
v_call: TRBV4-3; j_call: TRBJ2-7; clone_size: -; d_call: -; cdr3_length: 16; cdr3_nt: TGCGCCAGCAGCCAAGATCCCCAGCGCCCACCCTACGAGCAGTACTTC; cdr3_aa: CASSQDPQRPPYEQYF
v_call: TRBV28; j_call: TRBJ2-1; clone_size: once; d_call: TRBD1; cdr3_length: 12; cdr3_nt: TGTGCGGCCGGGACAGACTACAATGAGCAGTTCTTC; cdr3_aa: CAAGTDYNEQFF
v_call: TRBV30; j_call: TRBJ1-2; clone_size: -; d_call: -; cdr3_length: 10; cdr3_nt: TGTGCCGGGGGACTTTATGGCTACACCTTC; cdr3_aa: CAGGLYGYTF
v_call: TRBV28; j_call: TRBJ2-3; clone_size: -; d_call: TRBD2; cdr3_length: 15; cdr3_nt: TGTGCCAGCAGTCCGACTAGCGGGAACGGTGTTACGCAGTATTTT; cdr3_aa: CASSPTSGNGVTQYF
v_call: TRBV5-1; j_call: TRBJ2-7; clone_size: -; d_call: TRBD2; cdr3_length: 14; cdr3_nt: TGCGCCAGCAGGAGAGAGGCTAGCGGCTACGAGCAGTACTTC; cdr3_aa: CASRREASGYEQYF
v_call: TRBV6-1; j_call: TRBJ2-6; clone_size: -; d_call: TRBD1; cdr3_length: 13; cdr3_nt: TGTGCCAGCAGCCACACAGGGGGCAACGTCCTGACTTTC; cdr3_aa: CASSHTGGNVLTF
v_call: TRBV25-1; j_call: TRBJ2-1; clone_size: once; d_call: -; cdr3_length: 14; cdr3_nt: TGTGCCAGCAGTGAACCGGGGATCGGGAATGAGCAGTTCTTC; cdr3_aa: CASSEPGIGNEQFF
v_call: TRBV5-1; j_call: TRBJ2-7; clone_size: -; d_call: -; cdr3_length: 13; cdr3_nt: TGCGCCAGCAGCTTGGTCCAGGGCCACGAGCAGTACTTC; cdr3_aa: CASSLVQGHEQYF
v_call: TRBV28; j_call: TRBJ2-3; clone_size: -; d_call: -; cdr3_length: 17; cdr3_nt: TGTGCCAGCAGAATGTTGGAACAGTTGTCTAGCACAGATACGCAGTATTTT; cdr3_aa: CASRMLEQLSSTDTQYF
v_call: TRBV18; j_call: TRBJ2-1; clone_size: -; d_call: -; cdr3_length: 12; cdr3_nt: TGTGCCAGCTCACGAGGGAGTAATGAGCAGTTCTTC; cdr3_aa: CASSRGSNEQFF
v_call: TRBV4-3; j_call: TRBJ2-2; clone_size: -; d_call: TRBD2; cdr3_length: 16; cdr3_nt: TGCGCCAGCAGCCAAGGTCCTAGCGGAAACACCGGGGAGCTGTTTTTT; cdr3_aa: CASSQGPSGNTGELFF
v_call: TRBV5-6; j_call: TRBJ1-2; clone_size: -; d_call: -; cdr3_length: 15; cdr3_nt: TGTGCCAGCAGCAGTGACAGGTGGCAGGTTTATGGCTACACCTTC; cdr3_aa: CASSSDRWQVYGYTF
v_call: TRBV5-6; j_call: TRBJ2-1; clone_size: -; d_call: TRBD2; cdr3_length: 17; cdr3_nt: TGTGCCAGCAGCCATATGACTAGCGGGGGCACCTACAATGAGCAGTTCTTC; cdr3_aa: CASSHMTSGGTYNEQFF
v_call: TRBV5-1; j_call: TRBJ2-7; clone_size: -; d_call: -; cdr3_length: 13; cdr3_nt: TGCGCCAGCAGCTTGGCGGGGGGCTGGGAGCAGTACTTC; cdr3_aa: CASSLAGGWEQYF
v_call: TRBV7-8; j_call: TRBJ2-3; clone_size: -; d_call: TRBD2; cdr3_length: 14; cdr3_nt: TGTGCCAGCAGCTACGGCGGGAGTGTGGATACGCAGTATTTT; cdr3_aa: CASSYGGSVDTQYF